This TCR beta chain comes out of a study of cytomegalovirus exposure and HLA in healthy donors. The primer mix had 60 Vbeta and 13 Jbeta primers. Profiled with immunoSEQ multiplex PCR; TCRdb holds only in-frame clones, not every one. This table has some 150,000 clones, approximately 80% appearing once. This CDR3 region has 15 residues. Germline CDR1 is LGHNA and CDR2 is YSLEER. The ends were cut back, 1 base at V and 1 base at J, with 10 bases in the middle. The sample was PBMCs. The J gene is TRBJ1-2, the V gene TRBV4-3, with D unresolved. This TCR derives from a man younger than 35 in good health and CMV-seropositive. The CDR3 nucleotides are TGCGCCAGCAGCCAAGGATCGGGGTATAACTATGGCTACACCTTC. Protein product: CASSQGSGYNYGYTF.